This T cell receptor beta chain appears in the sequencing data of a study of T cell clusters in autoimmune cytopenias. Background on the study: A median of about 50,000 TRB reads per sample yielded a median around 2,500 distinct clonotypes.

Study-level findings and limits: Exclusive TRB clusters were almost three-fold more numerous in healthy donors than in active autoimmune hepatitis.

As concerns this clonotype: Its antigen is not identified.

Some 38,000 genome equivalents of blood DNA were amplified for TRB. TRB was amplified by touch-down multiplex PCR, primer pools A and B combined. TCRdb re-called the multiplex PCR reads and shows each CDR3 protein once, DNA omitted. The sample table sets out 7,700 or so distinct CDR3 sequences. The CDR3 is 17 residues long. The V gene's germline CDR1 is KGHSH and CDR2 LQKENI. Material for sequencing was peripheral blood. This receptor was taken from a human donor with an autoimmune cytopenia or autoimmune hepatitis (not recorded which). The chain couples TRBV18 to TRBJ1-1. CDR3 protein: CASSPPGQWDSDTEAFF.